A selection of T cell receptor beta chains follows, all from one sample in a study of cytomegalovirus exposure and HLA in healthy donors. The protocol was immunoSEQ multiplex PCR, while the TCRdb copy is restricted to in-frame clones and leaves out a portion. The data show about 200,000 clones, 79% seen once. The sample was PBMCs. The receptors originated from a male donor in good health and CMV-seropositive. CDR3s include the opening cysteine and the closing phenylalanine or tryptophan. D genes are given only for firm matches. Clone size is not always given. Where it is, it says once, few, many or a class for expanded clones.

d_call: .
j_call: TRBJ2-2
clone_size: .
v_call: TRBV11-3
cdr3_aa: CASRRTANTGELFF
cdr3_nt: TGTGCCAGCCGGCGGACAGCGAACACCGGGGAGCTGTTTTTT

d_call: .
j_call: TRBJ2-7
clone_size: .
v_call: TRBV6-5
cdr3_aa: CASGRGAEEQYF
cdr3_nt: TGTGCCAGCGGACGGGGGGCGGAAGAGCAGTACTTC

d_call: TRBD1
j_call: TRBJ2-7
clone_size: .
v_call: TRBV7-9
cdr3_aa: CASSALGQGLYEQYF
cdr3_nt: TGTGCCAGCAGCGCCCTAGGACAGGGCCTTTACGAGCAGTACTTC

d_call: .
j_call: TRBJ1-5
clone_size: .
v_call: TRBV18
cdr3_aa: CASSPGLTGQPQHF
cdr3_nt: TGTGCCAGCTCACCAGGTTTGACGGGACAGCCCCAGCATTTT

d_call: .
j_call: TRBJ2-1
clone_size: .
v_call: TRBV13
cdr3_aa: CASSLGSTNEQFF
cdr3_nt: TGTGCCAGCAGCTTAGGTAGCACCAATGAGCAGTTCTTC

d_call: TRBD1
j_call: TRBJ1-5
clone_size: .
v_call: TRBV6-6
cdr3_aa: CASTPHRGPQPQHF
cdr3_nt: TGTGCCAGCACCCCTCACAGGGGGCCTCAGCCCCAGCATTTT

d_call: .
j_call: TRBJ2-7
clone_size: .
v_call: TRBV7-9
cdr3_aa: CASRTGQDSSYEQYF
cdr3_nt: TGTGCCAGCAGAACCGGGCAGGACAGCTCCTACGAGCAGTACTTC

d_call: .
j_call: TRBJ1-6
clone_size: .
v_call: TRBV11-2
cdr3_aa: CASSLFTGLHNSPLHF
cdr3_nt: TGTGCCAGCAGCTTATTTACCGGACTGCATAATTCACCCCTCCACTTT

d_call: .
j_call: TRBJ1-4
clone_size: .
v_call: TRBV5-1
cdr3_aa: CASSEPGGEKLFF
cdr3_nt: TGCGCCAGCAGCGAACCCGGAGGGGAAAAACTGTTTTTT

d_call: TRBD1
j_call: TRBJ2-1
clone_size: once
v_call: TRBV7-3
cdr3_aa: CASSLPGQSLSSYNEQFF
cdr3_nt: TGTGCCAGCAGCTTACCGGGACAGTCCTTGAGCTCCTACAATGAGCAGTTCTTC